What follows describes a single TCR beta chain. The antigen it binds to is not known. No clone much larger than this one lies a single base away; base qualities are absent. From a lookup of the germline V gene, CDR1 and CDR2 are MNHNS and SASEGT. V is pruned by 4 bases and J by 9 bases, leaving 8 bases of the junction without a gene match. The CDR3 goes from the cysteine to the phenylalanine over 15 residues. The retained sequence is limited to the CDR3, 45 bases, with the frame set at the first base. The record originates from a study of shared clonotypes between healthy human individuals (dated by TCRdb to 2018 to 2021). The study in broad terms: The cohort comprised a couple of women and a few men aged 18 to 49 years. Per donor, three plates each were used for CD4 naive and CD4 memory, two for CD8 naive, and one for CD8 memory. To estimate repertoire size and how much clonotypes are shared between individuals, the study performed deep sequencing of blood TCR repertoires from roughly five healthy adults. To increase sequencing depth and limit assay-specific biases, different laboratories used diverse techniques to prepare libraries and sequence TCR repertoires. Between about 0.94 and 8.9 billion PBMCs per donor were obtained by leukapheresis.

The donors were healthy, HIV-negative adults with no recently reported acute infections or vaccinations. Every donor was a Caucasian adult living in Nashville, Tennessee, USA. Magnetic negative selection was used to enrich CD4+ T cells, after which naive cells were positively selected on CD45RA and the negative fraction became the memory subset. Blood was collected by leukapheresis, and PBMCs were isolated by Ficoll-Histopaque density gradient centrifugation and then cryopreserved in liquid nitrogen vapor phase. Analytical flow cytometry was used to check the purity and quantity of every magnetically sorted T cell population. From each sorted fraction, genomic DNA was isolated and quantified by UV absorbance on a Nanodrop 2000c. Using the deep immunoSEQ assay, TCR CDR3 regions were amplified from genomic DNA by multiplex PCR. For each cell subset, the extracted genomic DNA was distributed evenly across all wells of several immunoSEQ 96-well plates, and each plate served as one replicate. Each replicate PCR for sorted subsets received around 0.2 ug genomic DNA, equal to roughly 30,000 T cell genomes. Purified libraries were measured with a Qubit 3.0 fluorometer, size-checked on a Bioanalyzer 2100, and measured again with the KAPA Library Quantification kit. A separate single-read 150-cycle Illumina NextSeq 550 flow cell was used to sequence each immunoSEQ 96-well plate. The authors' analysis ran thus. The immunoSEQ output contained only junctional sequences without quality scores, so filtering could not match that applied to full-length reads. Sequences were annotated with PyIR, a Python wrapper for IgBLAST v1.9, and V/J genes and CDR3 were assigned using IMGT germline references. Reads were removed for weak V/J assignments (E-value above 1e-6), missing CDR3, stop codons, out-of-frame junctions, or ambiguous translated residues. V3J clonotypes were defined by identical inferred V gene, J gene, and CDR3 amino acid sequence. The percentage overlap between two repertoires was calculated by dividing the number of shared unique clonotypes by the size of the smaller repertoire. RTK rarefaction, the Chao1 estimator, and Recon v2.1 estimates of unobserved clonotypes were used to assess repertoire richness. Generation probabilities were computed with OLGA for all TCRbeta clonotypes obtained by the gDNA method from a few donors. TCRdb provides this immuneACCESS table in a form limited to in-frame rearrangements. Some clones are lacking; in checked studies, under half of them reflect an unresolved V gene, and why the rest are absent is not known. The V and J calls and the clone size are those of that table, but D and trimming were determined from the DNA. This sample holds millions of clones; around 90% were observed only once. The biggest ten clones account for 0.11% to 0.15% of the sample.

Study-wide findings and limitations: Incomplete sequencing was indicated by rarefaction of sorted-subset datasets, despite the large sequencing depth. Sampling was limited to blood, and TCR repertoires in tissue likely differ from TCR repertoires in blood. Clonotypes shared by all four sorted-subset donors showed higher generation probabilities than non-shared clonotypes. The small number of donors limited the genetic and exposure-history diversity represented. Based on pairwise subsampling, the degree of clonotype sharing among donors was expected to be affected by sequencing depth. Approximately 5% of naive CD4, around 3.6% of naive CD8, approximately 2.2% of memory CD4, and over 0.35% of memory CD8 clonotypes were shared across several donors. Larger estimated clonotype richness was generally found for naive subsets than for memory subsets.

This receptor chain uses TRBV6-1 and TRBJ1-6; 8 middle bases align to TRBD1. The sequenced sample consisted of naive CD4+ T cells sorted from blood. The cell subset or site label corresponds to: CD45RA+ positively selected. This receptor was taken from a man aged 18 to 30 in good health. The DNA sequence reads TGTGCCAGCAGTGGATCTTCAGGGGGCCGTTCACCCCTCCACTTT. This is translated as CASSGSSGGRSPLHF.